The 2 T cell receptor beta chains reported below all come from one sample, sequenced in a study of T cells in Graves' hyperthyroidism and ophthalmopathy. From RNA transcripts, TCR beta CDR3 regions were amplified. HTBI primers were used for first-round RT-PCR of the TCR CDR3. Using its own MiXCR run on the multiplex PCR reads, TCRdb lists one record per CDR3 protein. There are approximately 400,000 distinct CDR3 sequences in the sample; about 15% occur only once, and 7.5% to 8% lies in the top ten. Sequenced sample: blood. The receptors derive from a woman between 18 and 29 years old with Graves' hyperthyroidism.

This clonotype was picked up many times. The rearrangement links TRBV12-3 or TRBV12-4 to TRBJ2-3, with TRBD2 identical over 8 bases. Trimming took 6 bases from V and 0 from J; bases not matched to a gene: 5. This CDR3 is built from 15 residues. CDR3 loop: CASSRGGGSTDTQYF. CDR3 bases: TGTGCCAGCAGCCGGGGGGGGGGTAGCACAGATACGCAGTATTTT.

This clonotype was recorded at least ten times. This chain joins TRBV5-6 and TRBJ2-5; 7 nucleotides agree with TRBD1. With V trimmed by 0 bases and J by 3 bases, 2 bases remained unmatched. Germline CDR1 reads SGHDT; CDR2 reads YYEEEE. This CDR3 has 14 residues. The CDR3 loop is CASSLGQGKETQYF. The CDR3 DNA sequence: TGTGCCAGCAGCTTGGGACAGGGTAAAGAGACCCAGTACTTC.